Sequencing of this T cell receptor beta chain was carried out in a study of shared clonotypes between healthy human individuals. The CDR3 has 12 residues. The V end was cut by 6 bases, the J end by 5 bases, with 10 bases between. Per the germline V gene, CDR1 is MNHEY and CDR2 is SMNVEV (reference sequence). Assay: immunoSEQ multiplex PCR; the TCRdb copy retains only in-frame clones and omits some. The profile shows about 690,000 clones, roughly 87% of them singletons. The sequence derives from a man in his late teens or twenties in good health. Some clones in this sample may be carry-over from other donors' samples. Sequenced: memory CD8+ T cells from PBMCs. Subset of the sample: CD45RO+ cells pooled with CCR7-negative TemRA cells. This sequence joins TRBV27 and TRBJ2-5, with D hard to call. CDR3 sequence (DNA): TGTGCCAGCAGCGAGAACTGGGAGACCCAGTACTTC. This encodes CASSENWETQYF.